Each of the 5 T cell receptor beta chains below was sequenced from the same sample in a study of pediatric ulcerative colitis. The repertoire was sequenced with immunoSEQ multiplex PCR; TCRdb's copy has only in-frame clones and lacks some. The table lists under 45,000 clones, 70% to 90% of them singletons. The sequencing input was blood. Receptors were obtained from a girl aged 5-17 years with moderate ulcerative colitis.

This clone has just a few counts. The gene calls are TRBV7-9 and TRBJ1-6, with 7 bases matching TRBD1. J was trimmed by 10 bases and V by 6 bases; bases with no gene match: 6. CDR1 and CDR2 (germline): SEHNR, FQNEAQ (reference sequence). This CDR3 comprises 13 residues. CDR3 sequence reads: CASSTGDDSPLHF. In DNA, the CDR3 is TGTGCCAGCAGTACAGGGGATGACTCACCCCTCCACTTT.

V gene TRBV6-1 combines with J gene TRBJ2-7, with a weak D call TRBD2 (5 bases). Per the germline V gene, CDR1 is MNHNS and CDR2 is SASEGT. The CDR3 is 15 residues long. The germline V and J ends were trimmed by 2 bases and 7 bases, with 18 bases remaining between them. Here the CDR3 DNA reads TGTGCCAGCAGTGAAATGGCCAGAAACACGGGGGAGCAGTACTTC. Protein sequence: CASSEMARNTGEQYF.

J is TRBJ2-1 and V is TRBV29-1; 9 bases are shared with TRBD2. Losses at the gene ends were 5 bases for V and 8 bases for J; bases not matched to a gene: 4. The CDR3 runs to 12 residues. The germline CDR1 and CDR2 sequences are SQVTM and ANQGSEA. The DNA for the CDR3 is TGCAGCGTTTTTGGGACTAGCTATGAGCAGTTCTTC. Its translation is CSVFGTSYEQFF.

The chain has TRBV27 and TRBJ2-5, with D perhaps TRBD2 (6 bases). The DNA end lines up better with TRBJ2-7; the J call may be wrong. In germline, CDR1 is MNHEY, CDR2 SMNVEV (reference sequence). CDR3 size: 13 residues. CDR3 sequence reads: CASSVADSYEQYF. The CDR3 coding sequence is TGTGCCAGCAGTGTAGCGGACTCCTACGAGCAGTACTTC.

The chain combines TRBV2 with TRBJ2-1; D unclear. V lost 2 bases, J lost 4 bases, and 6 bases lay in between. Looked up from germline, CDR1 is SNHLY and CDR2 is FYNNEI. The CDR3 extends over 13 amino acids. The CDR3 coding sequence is TGTGCCAGCAGTGAATTGGGTTACAATGAGCAGTTCTTC. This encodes CASSELGYNEQFF.